Here is one TCR beta chain with its context. Its antigen remains unidentified. TCRdb's copy holds only in-frame clones and misses some; the assay was immunoSEQ multiplex PCR. The table includes 2 million to 3 million clones, more than 85% detected once. Free of recent acute infections or vaccinations, the donors were healthy HIV-negative adults. The data stem from a study of shared clonotypes between healthy human individuals. The CDR3 consists of 15 residues. Germline CDR1 and CDR2: LNHDA and SQIVND (reference sequence). V was cut by 6 bases and J by 0 bases, with 14 bases left in between. General study results and limits: Incompleteness in sorted-subset sequencing, despite large depth, was shown by rarefaction.

This receptor was taken from a man between 18 and 35 years old in good health. Some clones in this sample may be carry-over from other donors' samples. The V call is TRBV19, the J call TRBJ1-2; D is unclear. The sample was naive CD4+ T cells from PBMCs. Indicated subset: CD45RA+ positively selected. This CDR3 is CASSTPPGANYGYTF. DNA of the CDR3: TGTGCCAGTAGCACCCCGCCGGGAGCTAACTATGGCTACACCTTC.